This T cell receptor (beta chain) was retrieved from a study of OX40 agonist ivuxolimab in advanced cancers. Sequenced by immunoSEQ multiplex PCR; TCRdb stores in-frame clones only, minus some. This sample yields 50,000 to 70,000 clones, of which approximately 92% are seen a single time; around an eighth belongs to the top ten. Study-level points and caveats: Low levels of normalized T-cell clonal expansion also appeared in some nonresponders. Clonal expansion by week 6 occurred in CD4+ and CD8+ blood T cells (at 0.1 to 3.0 mg/kg). In the expanded peripheral T cells, antigen specificity was never determined.

The CDR3 totals 15 residues. From germline, CDR1 is SGHVS and CDR2 FQNEAQ. With V trimmed by 1 base and J by 8 bases, 7 bases remained unmatched. With respect to this clone: As yet, its antigen is unknown.

This rearrangement joins TRBV7-8 to TRBJ1-4; 7 positions match TRBD1. The TCR comes from an adult with an advanced solid tumor such as melanoma, head and neck, liver or kidney cancer. Sequences were derived from CD4+ or CD8+ T cells sorted from blood, sampled in a trial of the OX40 agonist ivuxolimab. The CDR3 protein is CASSLGGRGSEKLFF. In DNA form, the CDR3 reads TGTGCCAGCAGCTTAGGTGGCAGGGGGTCCGAAAAACTGTTTTTT.